This TCR beta chain was sequenced for a study of CD8+ T cells in alopecia areata. Overall study context: For 6 to 18 months, tofacitinib was taken, and 6 months off drug followed.

Concerning this clone itself: Its specificity is not known.

Treatment denoted: oral pan-JAK inhibitor, 5-10 mg twice daily. Collected material from alopecia areata patients comprised lesional scalp punch biopsies and peripheral blood. The study's findings and limits: During tofacitinib treatment, many expanded lesional clones remained in scalp and blood.

The V end lost 0 bases, the J end lost 5 bases, and 13 bases lay between the germline ends. This CDR3 is built from 15 residues. The germline CDR1 and CDR2 sequences are SGHRS and YFSETQ. RNA was isolated and reverse transcribed to cDNA, the sequencing template. Profiling relied on immunoSEQ multiplex PCR, and the TCRdb table lists in-frame clones only, not all of them. The sample carries 150,000 to 200,000 clones, over 55% recorded once. The chain couples TRBV5-1 to TRBJ2-3; either TRBD1 or TRBD2 may fit D (6 bases each). This clonotype was sampled from a human donor with alopecia areata. Sequencing used CD4+ T cells sorted from blood, obtained at week 24, from a patient treated with tofacitinib. The CDR3: CASSLEGGLQDTQYF. CDR3 in DNA: TGCGCCAGCAGCTTGGAAGGGGGGCTGCAAGATACGCAGTATTTT.